The 17 T cell receptor beta chains listed next were all sequenced from one sample in a study of PD-1 blockade in classical Hodgkin lymphoma. Method: immunoSEQ multiplex PCR; TCRdb's copy keeps in-frame clones and lacks some. This table holds 25,000 to 30,000 clones, approximately 79% found once. Time point meaning: cycle 4 day 1 (C4D1), after more than five weeks of nivolumab. In every patient, relapse followed autologous stem cell transplantation, while exposure to brentuximab vedotin differed. Out of thawed PBMCs, magnetic negative selection purified CD4+ T cells. The sample here was CD4+ T cells from blood, taken before the fourth cycle of nivolumab. The origin of the receptors is a human donor with classical Hodgkin lymphoma.

V and J are TRBV7-2 and TRBJ1-5; weak D call: TRBD1 (6 bases). CDR3 length: 14 residues. Trimming left V 5 bases short and J 1 base short, with 9 bases between. Per germline, CDR1 SGHTA and CDR2 FQGNSA. Here the CDR3 reads CASSPDRSNQPQHF. The CDR3 DNA is TGTGCCAGCAGCCCGGACAGAAGCAATCAGCCCCAGCATTTT.

V usage is TRBV19 and J usage is TRBJ2-1; D is unresolved. CDR3 length: 14 amino acids. Germline V CDR1 and CDR2: LNHDA, SQIVND (reference sequence). Trimming stripped 3 bases from V and 3 bases from J, with 9 bases between. The CDR3 loop reads CASSMGWDYNEQFF. The CDR3 DNA reads as TGTGCCAGTAGTATGGGTTGGGACTACAATGAGCAGTTCTTC.

J is TRBJ1-5 and V is TRBV2; D might be TRBD1 (5 bases). Germline CDR1 is SNHLY and CDR2 is FYNNEI. V was shortened by 5 bases and J by 7 bases, with 12 bases between the two germline ends. The CDR3 totals 13 residues. CDR3 coding DNA: TGTGCCAGCAGTTTCGGGGGGACGCAGCCCCAGCATTTT. Protein: CASSFGGTQPQHF.

This clone has more than one count but fewer than ten. The gene calls are TRBV7-2 and TRBJ1-3, with D unclear. Germline V gene lookup returns CDR1 SGHTA and CDR2 FQGNSA. The CDR3 is made up of 15 amino acids. Trimming took off 0 bases at V and 4 bases at J, with 10 bases between the two ends. CDR3 loop: CASSLALAGGNTIYF. The CDR3 coding sequence is TGTGCCAGCAGCTTAGCCTTAGCAGGCGGAAACACCATATATTTT.

The chain links TRBV5-1 to TRBJ2-1; a possible D gene is TRBD2 (5 bases). This CDR3 has 12 amino acids. The germline V gene encodes CDR1 SGHRS and CDR2 YFSETQ. Trimming took off 4 bases at V and 5 bases at J, with 7 bases between the two ends. As DNA, the CDR3 is TGCGCCAGCAGCAGGGAGAACAATGAGCAGTTCTTC. Translation gives CASSRENNEQFF.

CDR3 DNA: TGCGCCAGCAGCCGATTTGTGGATGTTAATAATCAGCCCCAGCATTTT. It codes for CASSRFVDVNNQPQHF. V usage is TRBV4-1 and J usage is TRBJ1-5; D not certain. Per germline, CDR1 MGHRA and CDR2 YSYEKL. Between the trimmed V and J ends, which lost 4 bases and 4 bases, there was a span of 17 bases. CDR3 length: 16 residues.

This clone has a single count. V and J are TRBV18 and TRBJ2-1; D ambiguous. The V gene lost 6 bases and the J gene lost 0 bases, with 9 bases spanning the gap. The CDR3 covers 14 residues. The germline V gene has CDR1 KGHSH and CDR2 LQKENI. CDR3 nucleotide sequence: TGTGCCAGCTCGCCTTATGGCTCCTACAATGAGCAGTTCTTC. This encodes CASSPYGSYNEQFF.

CDR3 region: CASTWDGSSQTQYF. DNA of the CDR3: TGCGCCAGCACCTGGGATGGGTCAAGCCAGACCCAGTACTTC. The chain links TRBV5-1 to TRBJ2-5, with unresolved D. Germline V CDR1 and CDR2: SGHRS, YFSETQ. V shed 6 bases and J shed 6 bases, with 18 bases lying between them. The CDR3 has 14 residues.

V is TRBV6-1 and J is TRBJ1-2; the D gene is possibly TRBD1 (5 bases). From germline, CDR1 is MNHNS and CDR2 SASEGT. V lost 2 bases, J lost 8 bases, and 18 bases lay in between. The CDR3 contains 15 residues. In DNA form, the CDR3 reads TGTGCCAGCAGTGAATACATCCCAGGGCTTGGGGGCTACACCTTC. It encodes CASSEYIPGLGGYTF.

This rearrangement joins TRBV5-1 to TRBJ1-3, with D possibly TRBD1 on 6 matching bases. Deletions cut 4 bases from V and 2 bases from J, with 13 bases between. CDR1 is SGHRS, CDR2 YFSETQ, per germline. This CDR3 spans 15 amino acids. The CDR3 nucleotides are TGCGCCAGCAGCCCGGCTACAGGGACTGGAAACACCATATATTTT. It is translated as CASSPATGTGNTIYF.

This clone was counted between two and nine times. The chain couples TRBV7-2 to TRBJ1-6; 7 nucleotides agree with TRBD1. This CDR3 has 16 residues. The V segment lost 3 bases and the J segment 10 bases; nucleotides outside the gene matches: 12. CDR1 and CDR2 (germline): SGHTA, FQGNSA. DNA of the CDR3: TGTGCCAGCAGCTTTGATGTCCCAGGGGGTTACTCACCCCTCCACTTT. This sequence encodes CASSFDVPGGYSPLHF.

This clone was seen more than once but under ten times. This same CDR3 is encoded by further DNA sequences in the sample. The chain combines TRBV11-1 with TRBJ2-1; the match to TRBD2 covers 7 bases. Germline V gene lookup returns CDR1 SGHAT and CDR2 FQDESV (reference sequence). V lost 5 bases to trimming and J lost 8 bases; unmatched junction nucleotides: 6. CDR3 size: 13 residues. The CDR3 is CASSAREVDEQFF. The DNA for the CDR3 is TGTGCCAGCAGCGCCCGGGAGGTCGATGAGCAGTTCTTC.

The genes are TRBV10-3 and TRBJ1-1; 10 bases map to TRBD1. CDR3 length: 12 residues. The V segment lost 0 bases and the J segment 13 bases; nucleotides outside the gene matches: 2. Looked up from germline, CDR1 is ENHRY and CDR2 is SYGVKD. Written as DNA, the CDR3 is TGTGCCATCAGTGAGTCGGACAGGGGGGGTTTCTTT. Its protein product is CAISESDRGGFF.

The chain uses TRBV2 and TRBJ1-5; D unclear. V dropped 8 bases and J dropped 6 bases, with 11 bases sitting between them. There are 12 residues in the CDR3. The V gene's germline CDR1 is SNHLY and CDR2 FYNNEI. The CDR3 sequence is CASSLWGQPQHF. The DNA for the CDR3 is TGTGCCAGCTCGTTGTGGGGTCAGCCCCAGCATTTT.

This rearrangement joins TRBV2 to TRBJ1-1; 7 bases fit TRBD1. Losses at the gene ends were 5 bases for V and 0 bases for J; bases not matched to a gene: 6. Germline V gene lookup returns CDR1 SNHLY and CDR2 FYNNEI. CDR3 size: 15 residues. The CDR3 loop reads CASSITGAVNTEAFF. Written as DNA, the CDR3 is TGTGCCAGCAGTATTACAGGGGCGGTGAACACTGAAGCTTTCTTT.

V gene TRBV19 combines with J gene TRBJ1-5; D not certain. CDR1 LNHDA and CDR2 SQIVND come from the germline V gene (reference sequence). The CDR3 contains 14 residues. Trimming stripped 7 bases from V and 5 bases from J, with 15 bases between. The CDR3 nucleotides are TGTGCCAGTAAGATTAGTAGATCCGATCAGCCCCAGCATTTT. This translates into CASKISRSDQPQHF. Full variable domain (outside the CDR3, taken from reference TRBV19 and TRBJ1-5): DGGITQSPKYLFRKEGQNVTLSCEQNLNHDAMYWYRQDPGQGLRLIYYSQIVNDFQKGDIAEGYSVSREKKESFPLTVTSAQKNPTAFYLCASKISRSDQPQHFGDGTRLSIL.

This clone appeared once. V is TRBV7-6 and J is TRBJ2-3, with 8 bases aligning to TRBD1. V was clipped by 5 bases and J by 8 bases; unmatched bases: 6. In germline, CDR1 is SGHVS, CDR2 FNYEAQ. The CDR3 loop spans 13 amino acids. CDR3 DNA: TGTGCCAGCAGCAGACCAGGGGGCGGTACGCAGTATTTT. It encodes CASSRPGGGTQYF. The entire variable domain, with the rest obtained from reference TRBV7-6 and TRBJ2-3, is as follows: GAGVSQSPRYKVTKRGQDVALRCDPISGHVSLYWYRQALGQGPEFLTYFNYEAQQDKSGLPNDRFSAERPEGSISTLTIQRTEQRDSAMYRCASSRPGGGTQYFGPGTRLTVL.